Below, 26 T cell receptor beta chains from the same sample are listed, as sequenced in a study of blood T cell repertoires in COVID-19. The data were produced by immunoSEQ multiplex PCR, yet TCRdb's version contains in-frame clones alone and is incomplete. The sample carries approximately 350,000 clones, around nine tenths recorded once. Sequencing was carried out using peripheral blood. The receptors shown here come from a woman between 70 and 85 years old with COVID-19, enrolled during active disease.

CDR3 DNA sequence: TGCGCCAGCAGCTGGCGGGGGGCCCAAGAGACCCAGTACTTC. Translated: CASSWRGAQETQYF. The chain links TRBV5-1 to TRBJ2-5; TRBD2 agrees at 8 bases. Per germline, CDR1 SGHRS and CDR2 YFSETQ. The V and J ends lost 3 bases and 1 base, in that order; junction bases with no gene match: 2. This CDR3 contains 14 residues. Combining the CDR3 with reference TRBV5-1 and TRBJ2-5 gives the whole variable domain KAGVTQTPRYLIKTRGQQVTLSCSPISGHRSVSWYQQTPGQGLQFLFEYFSETQRNKGNFPGRFSGRQFSNSRSEMNVSTLELGDSALYLCASSWRGAQETQYFGPGTRLLVL.

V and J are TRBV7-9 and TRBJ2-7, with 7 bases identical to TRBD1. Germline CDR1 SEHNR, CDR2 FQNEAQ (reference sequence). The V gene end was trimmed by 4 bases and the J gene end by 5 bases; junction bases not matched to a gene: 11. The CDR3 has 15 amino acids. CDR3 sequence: CASSSDYATGNEQYF. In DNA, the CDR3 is TGTGCCAGCAGCTCCGACTACGCGACAGGGAACGAGCAGTACTTC.

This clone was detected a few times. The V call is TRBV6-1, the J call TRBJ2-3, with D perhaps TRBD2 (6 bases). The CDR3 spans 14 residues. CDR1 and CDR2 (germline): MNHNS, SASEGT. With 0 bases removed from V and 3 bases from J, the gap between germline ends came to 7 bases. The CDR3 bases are TGTGCCAGCAGTGAAGCGGGGGGAACAGATACGCAGTATTTT. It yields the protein CASSEAGGTDTQYF.

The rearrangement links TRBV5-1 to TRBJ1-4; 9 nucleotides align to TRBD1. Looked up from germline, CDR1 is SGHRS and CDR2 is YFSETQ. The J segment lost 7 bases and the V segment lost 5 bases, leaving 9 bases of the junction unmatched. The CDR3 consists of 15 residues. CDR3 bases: TGCGCCAGCAGATATACAGGGGGCGCGGGTGAAAAACTGTTTTTT. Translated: CASRYTGGAGEKLFF.

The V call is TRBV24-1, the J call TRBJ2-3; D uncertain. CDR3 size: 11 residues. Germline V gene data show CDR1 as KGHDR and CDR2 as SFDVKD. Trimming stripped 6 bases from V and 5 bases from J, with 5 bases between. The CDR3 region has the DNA TGTGCCACCAGTTCAGAAGATACGCAGTATTTT. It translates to CATSSEDTQYF.

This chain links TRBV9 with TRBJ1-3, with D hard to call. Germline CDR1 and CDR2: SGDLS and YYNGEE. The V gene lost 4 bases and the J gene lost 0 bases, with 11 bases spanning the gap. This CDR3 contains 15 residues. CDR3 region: CASSPSVSSGNTIYF. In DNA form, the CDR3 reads TGTGCCAGCAGCCCTTCCGTGAGCTCTGGAAACACCATATATTTT.

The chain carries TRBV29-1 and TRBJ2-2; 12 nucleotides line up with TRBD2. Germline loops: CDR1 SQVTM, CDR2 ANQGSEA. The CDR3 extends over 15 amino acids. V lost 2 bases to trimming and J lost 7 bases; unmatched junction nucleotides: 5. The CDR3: CSVERTSGALGELFF. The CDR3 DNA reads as TGCAGCGTTGAAAGGACTAGCGGGGCTCTCGGGGAGCTGTTTTTT.

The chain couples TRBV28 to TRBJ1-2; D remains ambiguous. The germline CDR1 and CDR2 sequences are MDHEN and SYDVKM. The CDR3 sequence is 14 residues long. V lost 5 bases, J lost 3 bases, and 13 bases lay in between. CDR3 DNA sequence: TGTGCCAGCAGTCCCAATTCCGGGGACTATGGCTACACCTTC. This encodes CASSPNSGDYGYTF.

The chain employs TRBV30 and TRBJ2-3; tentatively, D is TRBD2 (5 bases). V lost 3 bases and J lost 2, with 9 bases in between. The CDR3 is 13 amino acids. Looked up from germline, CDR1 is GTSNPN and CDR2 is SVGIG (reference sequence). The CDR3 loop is CAWSTGSTDTQYF. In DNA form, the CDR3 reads TGTGCCTGGAGCACGGGGTCCACAGATACGCAGTATTTT.

The chain's CDR3 is CASSLTGTGGYEQYF. CDR3 DNA: TGCGCCAGCAGCCTCACCGGGACAGGGGGCTACGAGCAGTACTTC. This sequence joins TRBV4-1 and TRBJ2-7; 11 bases fit TRBD1. Germline lookup yields CDR1 MGHRA and CDR2 YSYEKL. The junction had 5 bases not matched to a gene; V was cut back by 4 bases and J by 3 bases. The CDR3 is made up of 15 amino acids.

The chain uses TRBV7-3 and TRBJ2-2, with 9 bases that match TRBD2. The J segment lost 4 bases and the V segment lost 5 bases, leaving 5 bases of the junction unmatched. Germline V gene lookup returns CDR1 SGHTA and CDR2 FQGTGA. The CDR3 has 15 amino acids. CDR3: CASSLSGGGTGELFF. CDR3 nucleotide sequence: TGTGCCAGCAGCCTTAGCGGGGGAGGCACCGGGGAGCTGTTTTTT.

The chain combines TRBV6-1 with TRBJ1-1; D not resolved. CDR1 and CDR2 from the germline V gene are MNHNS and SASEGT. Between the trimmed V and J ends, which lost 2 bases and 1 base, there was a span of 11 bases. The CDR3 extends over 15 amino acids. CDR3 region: CASSESSRGNTEAFF. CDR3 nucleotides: TGTGCCAGCAGTGAAAGTTCCCGGGGGAACACTGAAGCTTTCTTT.

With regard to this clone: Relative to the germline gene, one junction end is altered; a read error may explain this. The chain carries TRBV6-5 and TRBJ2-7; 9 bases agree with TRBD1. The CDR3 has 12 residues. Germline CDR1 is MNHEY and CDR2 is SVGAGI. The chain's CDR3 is CASVGGTGRPNF. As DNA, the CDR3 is TGTGCCAGCGTCGGAGGGACAGGGCGCCCGAACTTC.

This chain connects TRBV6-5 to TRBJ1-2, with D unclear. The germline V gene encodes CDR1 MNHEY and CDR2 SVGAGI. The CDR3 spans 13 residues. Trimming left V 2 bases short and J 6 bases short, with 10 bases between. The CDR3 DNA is TGTGCCAGCAGTTACACACAGAGCAATGGCTACACCTTC. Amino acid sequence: CASSYTQSNGYTF.

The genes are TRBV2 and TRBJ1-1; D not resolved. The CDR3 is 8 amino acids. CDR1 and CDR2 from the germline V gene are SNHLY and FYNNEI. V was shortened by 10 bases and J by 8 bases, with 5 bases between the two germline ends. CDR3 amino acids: CANAEAFF. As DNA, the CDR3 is TGTGCCAACGCGGAAGCTTTCTTT.

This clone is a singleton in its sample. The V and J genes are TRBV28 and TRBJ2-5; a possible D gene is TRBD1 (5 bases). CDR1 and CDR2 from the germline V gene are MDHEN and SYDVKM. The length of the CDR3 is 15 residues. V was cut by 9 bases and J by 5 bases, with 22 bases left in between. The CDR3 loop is CASQFQQDPWETQYF. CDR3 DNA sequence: TGTGCCAGTCAGTTTCAACAGGACCCCTGGGAGACCCAGTACTTC.

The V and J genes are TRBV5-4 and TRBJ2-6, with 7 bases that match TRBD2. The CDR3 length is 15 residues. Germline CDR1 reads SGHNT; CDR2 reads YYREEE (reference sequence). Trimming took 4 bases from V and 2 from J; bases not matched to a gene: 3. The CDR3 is CASSPSGAGANVLTF. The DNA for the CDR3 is TGTGCCAGCAGCCCCAGCGGGGCTGGGGCCAACGTCCTGACTTTC.

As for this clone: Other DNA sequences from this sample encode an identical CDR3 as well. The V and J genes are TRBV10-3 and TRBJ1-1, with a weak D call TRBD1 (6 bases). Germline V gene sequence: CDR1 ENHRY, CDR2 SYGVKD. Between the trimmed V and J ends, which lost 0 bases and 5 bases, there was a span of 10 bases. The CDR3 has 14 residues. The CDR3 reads CAISESRGGTEAFF. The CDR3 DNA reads TGTGCCATCAGTGAGTCAAGGGGGGGAACTGAAGCTTTCTTT.

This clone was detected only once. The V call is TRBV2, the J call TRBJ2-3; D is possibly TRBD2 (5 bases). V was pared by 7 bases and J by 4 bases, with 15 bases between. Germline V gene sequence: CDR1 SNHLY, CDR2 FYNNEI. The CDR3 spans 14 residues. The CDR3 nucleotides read TGTGCCAGCAACACTAGGCTAGATGCAGATACGCAGTATTTT. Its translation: CASNTRLDADTQYF. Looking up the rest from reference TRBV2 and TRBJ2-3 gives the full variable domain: EPEVTQTPSHQVTQMGQEVILRCVPISNHLYFYWYRQILGQKVEFLVSFYNNEISEKSEIFDDQFSVERPDGSNFTLKIRSTKLEDSAMYFCASNTRLDADTQYFGPGTRLTVL.

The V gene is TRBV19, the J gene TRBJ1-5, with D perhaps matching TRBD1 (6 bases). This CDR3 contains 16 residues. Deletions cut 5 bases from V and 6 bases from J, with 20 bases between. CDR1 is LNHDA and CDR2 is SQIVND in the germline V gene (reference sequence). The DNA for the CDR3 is TGTGCCAGTAGTGTTCGGGACACCATTTGGGGTCAGCCCCAGCATTTT. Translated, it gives CASSVRDTIWGQPQHF.

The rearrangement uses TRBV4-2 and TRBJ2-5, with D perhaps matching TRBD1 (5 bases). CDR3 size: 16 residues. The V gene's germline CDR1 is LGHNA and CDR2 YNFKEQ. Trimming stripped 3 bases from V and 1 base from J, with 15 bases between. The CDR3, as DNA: TGTGCCAGCAGCCACTCGAGGACAAATTTCCAAGAGACCCAGTACTTC. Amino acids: CASSHSRTNFQETQYF.

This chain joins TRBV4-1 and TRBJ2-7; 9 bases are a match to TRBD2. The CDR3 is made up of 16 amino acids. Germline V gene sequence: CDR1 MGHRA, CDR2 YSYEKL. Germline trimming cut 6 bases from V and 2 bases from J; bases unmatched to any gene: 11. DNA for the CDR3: TGCGCCAGCAGTCCCGGTATAGCGGGGGCGACCTACGAGCAGTACTTC. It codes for CASSPGIAGATYEQYF.

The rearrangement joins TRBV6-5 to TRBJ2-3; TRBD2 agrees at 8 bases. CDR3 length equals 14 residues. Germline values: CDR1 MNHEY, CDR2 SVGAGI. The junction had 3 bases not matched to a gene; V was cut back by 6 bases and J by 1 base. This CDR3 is CASRRRGGTDTQYF. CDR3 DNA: TGTGCCAGCAGGCGGCGGGGGGGCACAGATACGCAGTATTTT.

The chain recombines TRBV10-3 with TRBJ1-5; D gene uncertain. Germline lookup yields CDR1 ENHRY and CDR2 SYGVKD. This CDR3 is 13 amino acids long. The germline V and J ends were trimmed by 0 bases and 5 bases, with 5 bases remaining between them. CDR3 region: CAISESADQPQHF. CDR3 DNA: TGTGCCATCAGTGAGTCGGCTGATCAGCCCCAGCATTTT.

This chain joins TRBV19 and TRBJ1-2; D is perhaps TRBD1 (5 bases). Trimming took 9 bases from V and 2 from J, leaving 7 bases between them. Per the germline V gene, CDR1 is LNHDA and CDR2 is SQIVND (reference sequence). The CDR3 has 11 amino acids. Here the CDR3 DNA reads TGTGCCAGCTACAGGAACTATGGCTACACCTTC. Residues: CASYRNYGYTF. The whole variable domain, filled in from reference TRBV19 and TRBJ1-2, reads DGGITQSPKYLFRKEGQNVTLSCEQNLNHDAMYWYRQDPGQGLRLIYYSQIVNDFQKGDIAEGYSVSREKKESFPLTVTSAQKNPTAFYLCASYRNYGYTFGSGTRLTVV.

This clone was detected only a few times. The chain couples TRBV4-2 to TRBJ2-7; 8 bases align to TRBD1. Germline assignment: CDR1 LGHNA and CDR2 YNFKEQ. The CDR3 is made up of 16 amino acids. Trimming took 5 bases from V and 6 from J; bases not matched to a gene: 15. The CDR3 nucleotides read TGTGCCAGCAGCGAATTACCGGGACAGGCAATAGTCGAGCAGTACTTC. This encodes CASSELPGQAIVEQYF.